What follows describes a single T cell receptor beta chain. Its antigen is not known. This entry belongs to a study of PD-1 blockade in classical Hodgkin lymphoma. Study-level findings and limits: The origin of the repertoire differences remains undefined, with disease activity or prior therapy as possible causes.

All patients relapsed after autologous stem cell transplantation, and brentuximab vedotin exposure varied. This CDR3 comprises 13 residues. The repertoire was sequenced with immunoSEQ multiplex PCR; TCRdb's copy has only in-frame clones and lacks some. The sample consists of 90,000 to 100,000 clones, 89% of them appearing once. This TCR was recovered from a human donor with classical Hodgkin lymphoma. The chain employs TRBV21-1 and TRBJ2-7; the D call of TRBD2 is as the table states it, not checked on the DNA. TRBV21-1 has pseudogene status. Sample: peripheral blood mononuclear cells (PBMCs), taken before the second cycle of nivolumab. The DNA of the CDR3 is TGTGCCGTAGGACTAGCGGGAGTTTCCGAGCAGTACTTC. Protein sequence: CAVGLAGVSEQYF.